The 27 T cell receptor beta chains below all came from one sample that was sequenced in a study of cytomegalovirus exposure and HLA in healthy donors. It was with 60 Vbeta and 13 Jbeta primers that the PCR ran. TCRdb keeps only in-frame clones here, not all; method: immunoSEQ multiplex PCR. Of about 160,000 clones detected, around 78% appear once; the ten largest clones hold 0.7% to 0.8%. The sequencing input was PBMCs. The receptor set was obtained from a female donor in good health and CMV-seronegative.

The V call is TRBV7-2, the J call TRBJ1-2; 9 nucleotides align to TRBD1. There are 15 residues in the CDR3. After removal of 4 bases from V and 6 bases from J, the junction contained 9 bases not matched to a gene. Germline CDR1 reads SGHTA; CDR2 reads FQGNSA. As DNA, the CDR3 is TGTGCCAGCAGCTCCCGGGACAGGGTGGACGATGGCTACACCTTC. Its translation is CASSSRDRVDDGYTF.

The table lists this clone with a few counts. This rearrangement joins TRBV28 to TRBJ1-2, with 12 bases lining up with TRBD1. Trimming removed 6 bases from V and 7 bases from J; junction bases left unmatched: 9. In germline, CDR1 is MDHEN, CDR2 SYDVKM. The CDR3 is made up of 15 amino acids. CDR3 in DNA: TGTGCCAGCAGGGTACCGGGACAGGGGGCGCGTGGCTACACCTTC. This sequence encodes CASRVPGQGARGYTF.

The chain recombines TRBV10-2 with TRBJ2-1; 9 bases are shared with TRBD2. Germline loops: CDR1 WSHSY, CDR2 SAAADI. The CDR3 runs 14 residues. V was clipped by 6 bases and J by 8 bases; unmatched bases: 8. CDR3 coding DNA: TGCGCCAGCAGGGCTAGCGGGAAGTATGATGAGCAGTTCTTC. Residues: CASRASGKYDEQFF.

The V and J genes are TRBV7-3 and TRBJ2-2; 7 nucleotides line up with TRBD1. The V and J ends lost 1 base and 4 bases, in that order; junction bases with no gene match: 12. This CDR3 is built from 18 residues. Germline V gene lookup returns CDR1 SGHTA and CDR2 FQGTGA. CDR3 amino acids: CASSLRSTGQPGTGELFF. CDR3 nucleotide sequence: TGTGCCAGCAGCTTAAGGTCTACGGGACAGCCGGGCACCGGGGAGCTGTTTTTT.

The sample holds one count of this clone. V usage is TRBV7-9 and J usage is TRBJ2-7; 9 bases are a match to TRBD1. The CDR3 covers 12 residues. The V segment lost 5 bases and the J segment 10 bases; nucleotides outside the gene matches: 6. Germline CDR1 is SEHNR and CDR2 is FQNEAQ (reference sequence). The CDR3 spells CASSPDRGCQYF. CDR3 DNA: TGTGCCAGCAGCCCGGACAGGGGATGCCAGTACTTC.

The rearrangement links TRBV29-1 to TRBJ2-7; D is perhaps TRBD1 (6 bases). V was pared by 6 bases and J by 4 bases, with 16 bases between. Germline CDR1 and CDR2: SQVTM and ANQGSEA. The CDR3 has 13 residues. This chain's CDR3 is CSVLPGHIYEQYF. The CDR3 bases are TGCAGCGTCCTACCGGGACACATTTACGAGCAGTACTTC.

This clone was picked up a small number of times. The gene calls are TRBV10-3 and TRBJ2-1; 9 positions match TRBD1. The CDR3 extends over 12 amino acids. The junction had 5 bases not matched to a gene; V was cut back by 10 bases and J by 7 bases. From germline, CDR1 is ENHRY and CDR2 SYGVKD. CDR3 coding DNA: TGTGCCAGCGGACAGGGGCAGAATGAGCAGTTCTTC. This codes for CASGQGQNEQFF.

The chain carries TRBV5-6 and TRBJ1-2; D is unclear. The V and J ends lost 0 bases and 0 bases respectively, with 9 bases between them. Per germline, CDR1 SGHDT and CDR2 YYEEEE. The CDR3 contains 15 residues. CDR3 sequence (DNA): TGTGCCAGCAGCTTGGCGGGATCACCTAACTATGGCTACACCTTC. It codes for CASSLAGSPNYGYTF.

The rearrangement links TRBV18 to TRBJ1-2, with no clear D. The length of the CDR3 is 15 residues. Trimming stripped 3 bases from V and 0 bases from J, with 11 bases between. CDR1 KGHSH and CDR2 LQKENI come from the germline V gene. The CDR3 loop reads CASSPSGTANYGYTF. The CDR3 nucleotides read TGTGCCAGCTCACCGAGTGGAACAGCTAACTATGGCTACACCTTC.

The chain employs TRBV2 and TRBJ2-3; TRBD2 matches 8 bases. The germline gives CDR1 SNHLY, CDR2 FYNNEI. This CDR3 is 15 amino acids long. J gave up 2 bases and V 6 bases, and 7 bases lay outside the gene matches. The CDR3 is CASSGGGTITDTQYF. Here the CDR3 DNA reads TGTGCCAGCAGCGGGGGGGGGACAATCACAGATACGCAGTATTTT.

J is TRBJ2-5 and V is TRBV4-1, with 7 positions matching TRBD2. The germline CDR1 and CDR2 sequences are MGHRA and YSYEKL. V trimming: 1 base; J trimming: 5 bases; junction bases outside the gene matches: 10. The CDR3 spans 16 residues. In DNA form, the CDR3 reads TGCGCCAGCAGCCAAGGGACTAGTGGAATTGCGGAGACCCAGTACTTC. Translated: CASSQGTSGIAETQYF.

The chain carries TRBV5-5 and TRBJ2-1; 7 bases are a match to TRBD2. CDR1 and CDR2 (germline): SGHKS, YYEKEE (reference sequence). The CDR3 is 12 amino acids. V lost 7 bases to trimming and J lost 4 bases; unmatched junction nucleotides: 2. DNA of the CDR3: TGTGCCAGCGGGGGGGAGTACAATGAGCAGTTCTTC. This encodes CASGGEYNEQFF.

This rearrangement joins TRBV7-2 to TRBJ1-1; D may be TRBD1 (5 bases). Germline CDR1 is SGHTA and CDR2 is FQGNSA. The CDR3 has 14 amino acids. Deletions cut 0 bases from V and 6 bases from J, with 11 bases between. The CDR3 here is CASSLAGLPAEAFF. In DNA form, the CDR3 reads TGTGCCAGCAGCTTAGCGGGACTACCCGCTGAAGCTTTCTTT.

This clone was observed a single time. V and J are TRBV21-1 and TRBJ2-5; the table gives TRBD2 as D, unverified against the DNA. TRBV21-1 is reported as a pseudogene. CDR3 length: 15 residues. The CDR3 is CASILSWRLQETQYF. The CDR3, as DNA: TGTGCCAGCATCCTAAGCTGGCGGCTCCAAGAGACCCAGTACTTC.

V is TRBV14 and J is TRBJ1-1; 11 bases are a match to TRBD1. The trim removed 4 bases at V and 5 bases at J, leaving 3 bases unmatched. The germline V gene has CDR1 SGHDN and CDR2 FVKESK. The CDR3 spans 14 residues. In DNA form, the CDR3 reads TGTGCCAGCAGCCTGGACAGGGGGCAAACTGAAGCTTTCTTT. This translates into CASSLDRGQTEAFF.

The rearrangement links TRBV7-3 to TRBJ2-3, with 7 bases aligning to TRBD2. This CDR3 is built from 16 residues. Germline CDR1 reads SGHTA; CDR2 reads FQGTGA. The trim removed 3 bases at V and 0 bases at J, leaving 6 bases unmatched. The CDR3, as DNA: TGTGCCAGCAGCTTTTATAGCGGGTCGAGCACAGATACGCAGTATTTT. Translation gives CASSFYSGSSTDTQYF.

In its sample, this clone was seen a few times. The rearrangement uses TRBV7-9 and TRBJ1-6; D not resolved. Germline-derived CDR1 and CDR2 are SEHNR and FQNEAQ (reference sequence). V was trimmed by 2 bases and J by 7 bases, leaving 6 bases between them. This CDR3 has 13 residues. Here the CDR3 DNA reads TGTGCCAGCAGCTTATTCGCGAATTCACCCCTCCACTTT. Translating it yields CASSLFANSPLHF.

The chain links TRBV27 to TRBJ1-1, with 7 bases that match TRBD1. Germline CDR1 reads MNHEY; CDR2 reads SMNVEV (reference sequence). Unmatched junction bases numbered 4, after V lost 5 bases and J lost 1 base. The CDR3 totals 14 residues. The chain's CDR3 is CASSTGTENTEAFF. For the CDR3, the DNA is TGTGCCAGCAGTACCGGGACAGAGAACACTGAAGCTTTCTTT.

The chain is built from TRBV7-2 and TRBJ1-5; D perhaps matches TRBD1 (6 bases). CDR3 length equals 13 residues. CDR1 and CDR2 from the germline V gene are SGHTA and FQGNSA. Trimming took off 5 bases at V and 5 bases at J, with 10 bases between the two ends. CDR3 in DNA: TGTGCCAGCAGCAATTACAGGGATCAGCCCCAGCATTTT. It translates to CASSNYRDQPQHF.

The chain recombines TRBV4-3 with TRBJ1-1; perhaps TRBD1 as D (6 bases). The germline V gene encodes CDR1 LGHNA and CDR2 YSLEER. Between the trimmed V and J ends, which lost 0 bases and 5 bases, there was a span of 13 bases. This CDR3 contains 15 residues. The CDR3 DNA reads as TGCGCCAGCAGCCAAGATTGGGCGGGGGCGACTGAAGCTTTCTTT. This codes for CASSQDWAGATEAFF.

This sequence joins TRBV6-6 and TRBJ2-1, with TRBD2 identical over 7 bases. The germline V gene has CDR1 MNHNY and CDR2 SVGAGI (reference sequence). CDR3 length: 15 amino acids. J gave up 2 bases and V 6 bases, and 7 bases lay outside the gene matches. The CDR3 DNA sequence: TGTGCCAGCAGACAACGACTAGCAGCCTACAATGAGCAGTTCTTC. This codes for CASRQRLAAYNEQFF.

The chain links TRBV10-2 to TRBJ2-1; TRBD2 matches at 10 bases. CDR1 WSHSY and CDR2 SAAADI come from the germline V gene. The CDR3 spans 12 residues. CDR3 protein: CAAGGGGNEQFF. CDR3 sequence (DNA): TGCGCAGCGGGGGGGGGAGGCAATGAGCAGTTCTTC.

This clone was picked up one time. J is TRBJ1-1 and V is TRBV6-5; D may be TRBD1 (6 bases). Germline assignment: CDR1 MNHEY and CDR2 SVGAGI. The CDR3 runs 14 residues. V lost 2 bases, J lost 1 base, and 8 bases lay in between. CDR3 coding DNA: TGTGCCAGCAGTTACGTCAGGGGGAACACTGAAGCTTTCTTT. It codes for CASSYVRGNTEAFF.

The chain employs TRBV5-4 and TRBJ2-2, with D possibly TRBD2 on 6 matching bases. V was shortened by 4 bases and J by 6 bases, with 13 bases between the two germline ends. The CDR3 is made up of 14 amino acids. The germline CDR1 and CDR2 sequences are SGHNT and YYREEE (reference sequence). DNA of the CDR3: TGTGCCAGCAGCCAGGCCACGGGGGCCGGGGAGCTGTTTTTT. The encoded protein is CASSQATGAGELFF.

In this sample, this clone turned up a few times. The chain uses TRBV7-2 and TRBJ1-1; D unresolved. This CDR3 is 13 amino acids long. Trimming left V 2 bases short and J 6 bases short, with 10 bases between. Germline CDR1 is SGHTA and CDR2 is FQGNSA. The CDR3 coding sequence is TGTGCCAGCAGCTTAACAGCCCGACCTGAAGCTTTCTTT. Translating gives CASSLTARPEAFF. Full variable domain (rest looked up from reference TRBV7-2 and TRBJ1-1): GAGVSQSPSNKVTEKGKDVELRCDPISGHTALYWYRQSLGQGLEFLIYFQGNSAPDKSGLPSDRFSAERTGGSVSTLTIQRTQQEDSAVYLCASSLTARPEAFFGQGTRLTVV.

The chain recombines TRBV6-1 with TRBJ1-1; 7 bases line up with TRBD1. Germline V gives CDR1 MNHNS, CDR2 SASEGT. J lost 0 bases, V lost 1 base, and 14 bases had no gene match. The CDR3 is made up of 19 amino acids. The CDR3 DNA reads as TGTGCCAGCAGTGAAGTGAAGTGGCCGAAGGGGGCCCTGAACACTGAAGCTTTCTTT. Protein product: CASSEVKWPKGALNTEAFF.

The chain joins TRBV6-6 to TRBJ1-5, with 9 bases that match TRBD1. CDR3 length: 15 amino acids. Germline V gene lookup returns CDR1 MNHNY and CDR2 SVGAGI (reference sequence). The trim removed 4 bases at V and 7 bases at J, leaving 8 bases unmatched. CDR3 sequence (DNA): TGTGCCAGCAGTTCGTGGACAGGGGCAAACCAGCCCCAGCATTTT. Translation: CASSSWTGANQPQHF.